A selection of T cell receptor beta chains follows, all from one sample in a study of T-cell memory formation after mild COVID-19. TCRdb analysed the 5' RACE reads with MiXCR anew, one entry per CDR3 protein. The sample has 120,000 to 150,000 distinct CDR3 sequences, over 6% seen once. The sequenced material came from PBMCs or a T cell subset sorted from them (not recorded which). All receptors come from an adult woman who had mild COVID-19 (a few samples of this study predate the infection). Cell type and time point are not known. Each CDR3 is given with its conserved first and last residue. The order of the fields is J gene, V gene, D gene, clone size, CDR3 protein, CDR3 DNA. D genes are given only for firm matches. Rows give clone size only sometimes, using once, few, many, or a class for an expanded clone.

TRBJ2-1 | TRBV7-2 | - | many | CASSQSVRVVYNEQFF | TGTGCCAGCAGTCAATCCGTCAGGGTAGTCTACAATGAGCAGTTCTTC
TRBJ2-3 | TRBV7-2 | TRBD2 | few | CASSARGKREQDPTTDTQYF | TGTGCCAGCAGCGCCCGGGGGAAGCGGGAGCAAGATCCCACGACAGATACGCAGTATTTT
TRBJ2-7 | TRBV5-6 | TRBD1 | many | CASSLPSTGVFVGQYF | TGTGCCAGCAGCCTTCCGTCAACAGGGGTATTTGTTGGGCAGTACTTC
TRBJ1-1 | TRBV7-9 | - | many | CASSLHGPTGTEAFF | TGTGCCAGCAGCTTACACGGCCCCACCGGCACTGAAGCTTTCTTT
TRBJ2-1 | TRBV12-3/TRBV12-4 | - | medium-sized | CASSLDLGRLGNEQFF | TGTGCCAGCAGTTTAGATCTTGGGAGACTAGGAAATGAGCAGTTCTTC
TRBJ2-5 | TRBV7-7 | - | many | CASSLAQGKETQYF | TGTGCCAGCAGCTTAGCGCAGGGTAAAGAGACCCAGTACTTC
TRBJ2-7 | TRBV18 | - | many | CASSPPNPSEQYF | TGTGCCAGCTCACCACCGAACCCCTCCGAGCAGTACTTC
TRBJ1-5 | TRBV12-3/TRBV12-4 | - | many | CASSLGLRQPQHF | TGTGCCAGCAGTTTAGGGCTCCGGCAGCCCCAGCATTTT
TRBJ1-1 | TRBV19 | - | few | CASSINRENTEAFF | TGTGCCAGTAGTATCAACAGGGAGAACACTGAAGCTTTCTTT
TRBJ2-1 | TRBV6-2/TRBV6-3 | TRBD1 | - | CASSYPSDRGWSYNEQFF | TGTGCCAGCAGTTACCCCTCGGACAGGGGATGGTCCTACAATGAGCAGTTCTTC
TRBJ2-5 | TRBV9 | - | many | CASNGGILQETQYF | TGTGCCAGCAACGGAGGGATTTTACAAGAGACCCAGTACTTC
TRBJ2-3 | TRBV20-1 | - | - | CSAKRGGDLRTDTQYF | TGCAGTGCTAAAAGGGGGGGGGACCTAAGGACAGATACGCAGTATTTT
TRBJ1-2 | TRBV4-2 | - | few | CASSQEEGSPILF | TGTGCCAGCAGCCAAGAAGAGGGCTCCCCGATCCTCTTC
TRBJ1-1 | TRBV7-9 | - | few | CASSWSGYTEAFF | TGTGCCAGCAGCTGGTCAGGGTATACTGAAGCTTTCTTT
TRBJ2-1 | TRBV24-1 | TRBD1 | many | CATGAGGYNEQFF | TGTGCCACCGGTGCAGGGGGATACAATGAGCAGTTCTTC
TRBJ1-2 | TRBV12-3/TRBV12-4 | - | - | CASSARRNYGYTF | TGTGCCAGCAGTGCGAGACGGAACTATGGCTACACCTTC
TRBJ2-3 | TRBV6-2/TRBV6-3 | TRBD2 | many | CASSRLSGGGPADTQYF | TGTGCCAGCAGTCGCCTCAGCGGGGGGGGTCCCGCAGATACGCAGTATTTT
TRBJ1-5 | TRBV27 | TRBD1 | - | CASRKGGRNNQPQHF | TGTGCCAGCAGAAAAGGGGGCCGGAATAATCAGCCCCAGCATTTT
TRBJ1-1 | TRBV6-1 | - | - | CASSRDLGNTEAFF | TGTGCCAGCAGTAGGGACCTGGGGAACACTGAAGCTTTCTTT
TRBJ2-7 | TRBV20-1 | - | many | CSASPGPGSYEQYF | TGCAGTGCTTCCCCGGGACCCGGGTCCTACGAGCAGTACTTC
TRBJ2-7 | TRBV29-1 | TRBD2 | many | CSVERGGSYEQYF | TGCAGCGTTGAAAGGGGAGGGTCCTACGAGCAGTACTTC
TRBJ2-3 | TRBV7-2 | TRBD2 | - | CASSLASGRRADTQYF | TGTGCCAGCAGCTTAGCTAGCGGGAGACGGGCAGATACGCAGTATTTT
TRBJ1-1 | TRBV7-9 | - | few | CASSLGLVWGTTAGQDTEAFF | TGTGCCAGCAGCTTAGGTTTAGTTTGGGGGACTACAGCAGGGCAGGACACTGAAGCTTTCTTT
TRBJ2-1 | TRBV20-1 | - | - | CSARVVGPGYGGNEQFF | TGCAGTGCTAGAGTAGTAGGACCAGGGTACGGAGGGAATGAGCAGTTCTTC
TRBJ2-7 | TRBV7-8 | - | few | CASSLAGVAGNYEQYF | TGTGCCAGCAGCTTAGCGGGAGTAGCAGGGAACTACGAGCAGTACTTC
TRBJ2-4 | TRBV12-3/TRBV12-4 | - | medium-sized | CASSLEGGTLGRNIQYF | TGTGCCAGCAGTTTAGAGGGGGGGACCCTTGGGAGAAACATTCAGTACTTC
TRBJ2-6 | TRBV5-5 | - | many | CASSFGGVPGANVLTF | TGTGCCAGCAGCTTTGGCGGGGTCCCTGGGGCCAACGTCCTGACTTTC
TRBJ2-1 | TRBV12-3/TRBV12-4 | TRBD2 | few | CASTLLAGGRHEQFF | TGTGCCAGCACCCTTCTAGCGGGGGGGCGGCATGAGCAGTTCTTC
TRBJ2-2 | TRBV5-5 | TRBD1 | - | CASSYSGGKTGELFF | TGTGCCAGCAGCTACTCAGGGGGAAAAACCGGGGAGCTGTTTTTT
TRBJ1-1 | TRBV7-3 | TRBD1 | few | CASSLAEGQSAFF | TGTGCCAGCAGCTTAGCCGAGGGACAGTCCGCTTTCTTT
TRBJ2-2 | TRBV20-1 | TRBD1 | many | CSASEGGRNTGELFF | TGCAGTGCTAGTGAAGGGGGCCGGAACACCGGGGAGCTGTTTTTT
TRBJ1-3 | TRBV20-1 | - | few | CSALPVERISGNTIYF | TGCAGTGCCCTACCGGTAGAAAGAATCTCTGGAAACACCATATATTTT
TRBJ2-5 | TRBV12-3/TRBV12-4 | - | many | CASSSGPGPPYF | TGTGCCAGCAGTTCCGGTCCCGGGCCCCCTTACTTC
TRBJ2-4 | TRBV15 | - | few | CATSRDRAGANIQYF | TGTGCCACCAGCAGAGATAGGGCAGGGGCAAACATTCAGTACTTC
TRBJ2-3 | TRBV5-1 | TRBD2 | - | CASSPSSGRTDTQYF | TGCGCCAGCAGCCCATCTAGCGGGCGCACAGATACGCAGTATTTT
TRBJ1-1 | TRBV5-1 | TRBD1 | few | CASKQGTGVSTEAFF | TGCGCCAGCAAACAGGGGACGGGCGTAAGCACTGAAGCTTTCTTT
TRBJ1-6 | TRBV4-2 | TRBD1 | - | CASSLGTASNSPLHF | TGTGCCAGCAGCCTCGGGACAGCTAGTAATTCACCCCTCCACTTT
TRBJ1-2 | TRBV4-3 | - | few | CASSQKTLGIGYTF | TGCGCCAGCAGCCAAAAGACCCTGGGCATCGGCTACACCTTC
TRBJ2-7 | TRBV20-1 | - | few | CSALWRGTSYEQYF | TGCAGTGCACTTTGGCGTGGTACCTCCTACGAGCAGTACTTC
TRBJ1-5 | TRBV7-8 | - | many | CASSFDTGNQPQHF | TGTGCCAGCAGCTTCGACACGGGGAATCAGCCCCAGCATTTT
TRBJ1-2 | TRBV20-1 | - | many | CSARHLWGVGYTF | TGCAGTGCTAGACATCTTTGGGGTGTTGGCTACACCTTC
TRBJ2-3 | TRBV18 | - | few | CASSPITASTDTQYF | TGTGCCAGCTCACCAATCACGGCTAGCACAGATACGCAGTATTTT
TRBJ2-7 | TRBV19 | - | - | CASSIGQNEQYF | TGTGCCAGTAGTATTGGACAGAACGAGCAGTACTTC